The clone carrying this TCR beta chain was recorded a few times. Its matching antigen is unknown. The data are from a study of T cells after posttransplantation cyclophosphamide. Study results and limitations: Skin or GI-infiltrating T cells shared few TRB sequences with blood. Recipient CMV seropositivity and CMV reactivation strongly tracked TRB clonality. Donor-recipient repertoire similarity was low at 1-2 months, rising over year one.

Some clones are missing from TCRdb's copy, which holds only in-frame ones; the method was immunoSEQ multiplex PCR. The sample gives approximately 39,000 clones, roughly 78% of which show up once; roughly 8.3% is in the top ten. This CDR3 has 12 residues. Per germline, CDR1 SGHTA and CDR2 FQGNSA. The V and J ends lost 4 bases and 6 bases respectively, with 10 bases between them. A marrow graft followed busulfan-fludarabine conditioning, with cyclophosphamide on days +3 and +4. The gene calls are TRBV7-2 and TRBJ2-7; maybe TRBD2 (6 bases). This TCR derives from a female patient aged 40-49 years who received an allogeneic stem cell transplant from a related donor, was CMV-positive, and had no GVHD. The graft donor may be the source of some T cells. The sample was CD4+ T cells sorted from blood, taken 1,700 to 2,000 days after a stem cell transplant with posttransplant cyclophosphamide. The DNA of the CDR3 is TGTGCCAGCAGCTCGACTAGTGCCGAGCAGTACTTC. Its translation: CASSSTSAEQYF.